Below, 5 T cell receptor beta chains from the same sample are listed, as sequenced in a study of human T cells and chemical hapten exposure. One entry per CDR3 protein, called by TCRdb with MiXCR from the RACE reads. The table lists approximately 370,000 distinct CDR3 sequences, over 5% of them singletons, with about 8.2% in the top ten. Stated time point: pre-sensitization, week 0. Regarding treatment: therapeutic diphenylcyclopropenone sensitization with weekly scalp DPC. Sample: whole blood, taken in connection with sensitization to the hapten diphenylcyclopropenone (DPC). The receptors were gathered from a woman younger than 35 with alopecia areata. Some clones in this sample may be carry-over from other donors' samples.

The sample holds many counts of this clonotype. The chain is built from TRBV20-1 and TRBJ2-1; TRBD2 agrees at 8 bases. With V trimmed by 3 bases and J by 3 bases, 4 bases remained unmatched. CDR1 is DFQATT, CDR2 SNEGSKA, per germline (reference sequence). The CDR3 contains 14 residues. The chain's CDR3 is CSASSSGDYNEQFF. CDR3 DNA: TGCAGTGCTAGTAGTAGCGGGGACTACAATGAGCAGTTCTTC.

The sample holds many counts of this clonotype. The chain has TRBV27 and TRBJ2-1, with D tentatively TRBD1 (5 bases). CDR1 is MNHEY, CDR2 SMNVEV, per germline (reference sequence). Trimming removed 3 bases at V and 6 bases at J, with 9 bases between. This CDR3 has 13 residues. The CDR3 protein is CASSFQGFNEQFF. The CDR3 region has the DNA TGTGCCAGCAGTTTTCAGGGCTTCAATGAGCAGTTCTTC.

This clonotype has ten or more counts. This chain links TRBV29-1 with TRBJ1-1; D is ambiguous. The CDR3 contains 9 residues. Germline V gives CDR1 SQVTM, CDR2 ANQGSEA. V lost 4 bases, J lost 8 bases, and 5 bases lay in between. The CDR3 nucleotides read TGCAGCGTTGGGACCGAAGCTTTCTTT. It yields the protein CSVGTEAFF.

This clonotype was seen only a few times. This chain links TRBV11-3 with TRBJ2-5, with D tentatively TRBD2 (6 bases). V was cut by 3 bases and J by 5 bases, with 10 bases left in between. Looked up from germline, CDR1 is SGHNT and CDR2 is YENEEA. The CDR3 is 13 residues long. CDR3 region: CASSFQAGETQYF. DNA of the CDR3: TGTGCCAGCAGCTTCCAGGCGGGGGAGACCCAGTACTTC.

Ten or more counts support this clonotype. The chain recombines TRBV12-3 or TRBV12-4 with TRBJ2-5; 7 nucleotides agree with TRBD1. After removal of 5 bases from V and 4 bases from J, the junction contained 13 bases not matched to a gene. This CDR3 has 16 amino acids. The CDR3 here is CASSLIWTGGGETQYF. The CDR3 nucleotides read TGTGCCAGCAGTCTGATATGGACAGGAGGAGGAGAGACCCAGTACTTC.